Described below is a single TCR beta chain sequence and its context. Its antigen specificity is not known. Compared with germline, one end of the junction differs, possibly owing to a read error. Libraries were prepared through PCR. Instrument on record: HiSeq X Ten. High-throughput sequencing was used to characterize TCR repertoires. TCRdb passed the public sequencing reads through fastp at Q25 and MiXCR, retaining productive beta sequences. A single entry per CDR3 protein holds the most common genes and DNA from its merged rows. The sample yields tens of thousands of distinct CDR3 sequences; less than 55% were counted once. The ten largest clones capture over 9.5% of the sample. Taken from the germline V gene, the CDR1 and CDR2 loops are MNHNS and SASEGT. CDR3 length: 18 amino acids, cysteine to phenylalanine. The kept DNA is CDR3 alone, 54 bases in frame from the first base. These data are taken from a study of esophageal squamous cell carcinoma under preoperative chemotherapy (dated by TCRdb to 2017 to 2018). Context from the whole study: TCR repertoires were profiled in both peripheral blood T cells and tumor-infiltrating lymphocytes. The effects of paclitaxel-nedaplatin chemotherapy on T-cell receptor repertoires in patients with esophageal squamous cell carcinoma were assessed. A few patients with primary esophageal squamous cell carcinoma were included in the cohort. Repertoires were compared between samples taken before and after paclitaxel-nedaplatin therapy. Study-wide findings and limitations: Paclitaxel-nedaplatin therapy induced immediate and substantial clonotype frequency changes, with contraction more likely among abundant clones than amplification. After chemotherapy, peripheral T cells showed a significant rise in TCR diversity, whereas tumor-infiltrating lymphocytes did not. A small cohort was used, with only 4 or 5 patients with esophageal squamous cell carcinoma being analyzed. Rather than arising solely from local clonal changes, post-treatment tumor-infiltrating lymphocytes appeared to come partly from peripheral T cells that migrated into the tumor.

Explained via the paper, the time point label denotes: before preoperative PTX-NDP chemotherapy. Paclitaxel-nedaplatin was administered to patients as preoperative chemotherapy before surgery. This specimen was taken from a patient given preoperative chemotherapy. The sequence was collected from a human donor with esophageal squamous cell carcinoma. The donor label of this sample is uncertain. The V and J genes are TRBV6-1 and TRBJ2-5; TRBD1 is a weak D gene call, 6 bases matching. CDR3 loop: CASSERAGAISDQDTQYF. The base sequence is TGTGCCAGCAGTGAGAGGGCAGGGGCGATTTCTGACCAAGATACCCAGTACTTC.